The source of this TCR beta chain is a study of blood T cell repertoires in COVID-19. The V and J ends lost 1 base and 7 bases respectively, with 7 bases between them. CDR3 length equals 13 residues. The germline CDR1 and CDR2 sequences are MGHDK and SYGVNS. Repertoires were generated with immunoSEQ multiplex PCR, while TCRdb's copy carries only in-frame clones and drops some. The sample holds some 38,000 clones, approximately 90% seen once. The material sequenced was peripheral blood. This clonotype was obtained from a woman aged 25 to 39 in a cohort sampled during active COVID-19. The rearrangement links TRBV25-1 to TRBJ1-4; maybe TRBD1 (5 bases). DNA of the CDR3: TGTGCCAGCAGTGAATGGGGGGGTGAAAAACTGTTTTTT. Translation: CASSEWGGEKLFF.